These 18 T cell receptor beta chains came from one sample sequenced in a study of T cell responses to AZD1222 COVID-19 vaccine. Sequenced by immunoSEQ multiplex PCR; TCRdb stores in-frame clones only, minus some. This table has more than 150,000 clones, about nine tenths appearing once. Sequenced here: peripheral blood, sampled 28 days after the second AZD1222 dose. These TCRs come from an adult who received the AZD1222 COVID-19 vaccine.

The table lists this clone with a few counts. The chain employs TRBV6-4 and TRBJ2-1; 7 nucleotides align to TRBD2. J was trimmed by 6 bases and V by 5 bases; bases with no gene match: 4. This CDR3 has 13 residues. Germline V gives CDR1 MRHNA, CDR2 SNTAGT. The CDR3 sequence is CASSSGASNEQFF. CDR3 DNA sequence: TGTGCCAGCAGTAGCGGGGCCTCCAATGAGCAGTTCTTC.

The chain is built from TRBV7-2 and TRBJ1-5, with 7 bases fitting TRBD1. Germline assignment: CDR1 SGHTA and CDR2 FQGNSA. Losses at the gene ends were 5 bases for V and 0 bases for J; bases not matched to a gene: 4. CDR3 length: 15 residues. For the CDR3, the DNA is TGTGCCAGCAGCCAGGGGGGGAGTAGCAATCAGCCCCAGCATTTT. It is translated as CASSQGGSSNQPQHF.

The count of this clone is one. The chain joins TRBV6-1 to TRBJ1-1; TRBD1 agrees at 7 bases. In germline, CDR1 is MNHNS, CDR2 SASEGT. V lost 3 bases, J lost 0 bases, and 1 base stayed unmatched. This CDR3 region has 14 residues. In DNA, the CDR3 is TGTGCCAGCAGTGAGGACAGGATGAACACTGAAGCTTTCTTT. Its protein is CASSEDRMNTEAFF.

The chain links TRBV7-8 to TRBJ1-5; a possible D gene is TRBD1 (5 bases). V was shortened by 1 base and J by 6 bases, with 22 bases between the two germline ends. There are 18 residues in the CDR3. Per germline, CDR1 SGHVS and CDR2 FQNEAQ. CDR3 region: CASSLDLVAGVRSQPQHF. In nucleotides, the CDR3 is TGTGCCAGCAGCTTAGATCTCGTCGCGGGGGTACGCTCTCAGCCCCAGCATTTT.

The count of this clone is one. The chain combines TRBV9 with TRBJ2-2, with D perhaps given as TRBD1 or TRBD2 (6 bases each). The ends were cut back, 3 bases at V and 2 bases at J, with 23 bases in the middle. Germline V gives CDR1 SGDLS, CDR2 YYNGEE. The CDR3 totals 19 residues. CDR3 sequence (DNA): TGTGCCAGCAGCGCCGCCCGGGACACCGGGACTCACAACACCGGGGAGCTGTTTTTT. Encoded protein: CASSAARDTGTHNTGELFF.

J is TRBJ2-2 and V is TRBV4-1; TRBD2 agrees at 7 bases. The trim removed 0 bases at V and 4 bases at J, leaving 5 bases unmatched. CDR1 and CDR2 (germline): MGHRA, YSYEKL. The CDR3 contains 16 residues. The CDR3 reads CASSQERLAITGELFF. CDR3 nucleotide sequence: TGCGCCAGCAGCCAAGAAAGACTAGCCATCACCGGGGAGCTGTTTTTT.

The chain links TRBV7-9 to TRBJ2-6; possibly TRBD2 for D (5 bases). Germline CDR1 reads SEHNR; CDR2 reads FQNEAQ (reference sequence). The CDR3 spans 16 residues. V gave up 5 bases and J gave up 1 base, with 12 bases separating them. CDR3 coding DNA: TGTGCCAGCAGCCTTCGTCCGGGGTCTGGGGCCAACGTCCTGACTTTC. This codes for CASSLRPGSGANVLTF.

J is TRBJ1-5 and V is TRBV21-1. TRBV21-1 is tagged as a pseudogene. This CDR3 has 15 residues. The CDR3 DNA reads as TGTGCCAGCAGCTCCTTGGGTGGGTGCAATCAGCCCCAGCATTTT. This translates into CASSSLGGCNQPQHF.

CDR3 protein: CAWVPGTGTYEQYF. The CDR3 bases are TGTGCCTGGGTCCCCGGGACAGGGACCTACGAGCAGTACTTC. This chain connects TRBV30 to TRBJ2-7, with 9 bases identical to TRBD1. Losses at the gene ends were 5 bases for V and 2 bases for J; bases not matched to a gene: 7. CDR1 GTSNPN and CDR2 SVGIG come from the germline V gene (reference sequence). CDR3 length: 14 amino acids. The full variable domain, completed using reference TRBV30 and TRBJ2-7, is SQTIHQWPATLVQPVGSPLSLECTVEGTSNPNLYWYRQAAGRGLQLLFYSVGIGQISSEVPQNLSASRPQDRQFILSSKKLLLSDSGFYLCAWVPGTGTYEQYFGPGTRLTVT.

The CDR3 region has the DNA TGTGCCAGCAGCCAGGCGACTAGCGGCTTTGTCACAGATACGCAGTATTTT. This gives the protein CASSQATSGFVTDTQYF. This chain joins TRBV3-1 (or the pseudogene TRBV3-2) and TRBJ2-3; 9 bases fit TRBD2. The germline V gene has CDR1 LGHDT and CDR2 YNNKEL (reference sequence). The CDR3 contains 17 residues. Germline trimming cut 3 bases from V and 2 bases from J; bases unmatched to any gene: 9.

The chain has TRBV24-1 and TRBJ2-1; 10 positions match TRBD1. Looked up from germline, CDR1 is KGHDR and CDR2 is SFDVKD. J lost 8 bases, V lost 4 bases, and 7 bases had no gene match. This CDR3 has 15 amino acids. The CDR3 nucleotides read TGTGCCACCAGTGAGCATACCGGGACAGGGGATGAGCAGTTCTTC. Translated, it gives CATSEHTGTGDEQFF.

In the case of this clone: Compared with germline, one end of the junction differs, possibly owing to a read error. CDR3 coding DNA: TGTGCCGTCAGACAGGGGATGAACACTGAAGCTTTCTTT. Its protein is CAVRQGMNTEAFF. The rearrangement uses TRBV10-3 and TRBJ1-1, with TRBD1 matching 8 bases. The CDR3 extends over 13 amino acids. CDR1 and CDR2 (germline): ENHRY, SYGVKD.

The chain combines TRBV7-9 with TRBJ1-1; D is unresolved. V lost 1 base, J lost 6 bases, and 6 bases lay in between. CDR3 length: 12 amino acids. CDR1 SEHNR and CDR2 FQNEAQ come from the germline V gene (reference sequence). The CDR3 is CASSLGWAEAFF. The DNA for the CDR3 is TGTGCCAGCAGCTTAGGTTGGGCTGAAGCTTTCTTT.

This chain uses TRBV2 with TRBJ1-4, with 11 bases identical to TRBD1. J gave up 8 bases and V 5 bases, and 4 bases lay outside the gene matches. Germline V gives CDR1 SNHLY, CDR2 FYNNEI. The CDR3 is made up of 14 amino acids. DNA of the CDR3: TGTGCCAGCAGTACCGGGACAGGGGGAGAAAAACTGTTTTTT. Its protein is CASSTGTGGEKLFF.

The chain links TRBV7-8 to TRBJ2-6; TRBD1 matches at 8 bases. In germline, CDR1 is SGHVS, CDR2 FQNEAQ. V trimming: 3 bases; J trimming: 3 bases; junction bases outside the gene matches: 4. This CDR3 region has 16 residues. The CDR3 region is CASSLDREGGANVLTF. The CDR3 bases are TGTGCCAGCAGCTTGGACAGGGAAGGTGGGGCCAACGTCCTGACTTTC.

This clone was seen once. The chain recombines TRBV18 with TRBJ1-1, with 7 bases that match TRBD1. This CDR3 has 15 amino acids. The ends lost 1 base at V and 4 bases at J; junction bases unmatched: 6. CDR1 KGHSH and CDR2 LQKENI come from the germline V gene. As DNA, the CDR3 is TGTGCCAGCTCACCACTAGGACAGGAAACCACTGAAGCTTTCTTT. It codes for CASSPLGQETTEAFF.

The V and J genes are TRBV9 and TRBJ2-7, with D perhaps TRBD1 (6 bases). The CDR3 totals 17 residues. The V gene's germline CDR1 is SGDLS and CDR2 YYNGEE. V was clipped by 2 bases and J by 2 bases, with 20 bases between them. As DNA, the CDR3 is TGTGCCAGCAGCGTCGAGAACAGGGCAGGGCTGCCCTACGAGCAGTACTTC. This codes for CASSVENRAGLPYEQYF.

The chain recombines TRBV6-1 with TRBJ1-6, with TRBD1 matching 9 bases. This CDR3 has 15 amino acids. Per germline, CDR1 MNHNS and CDR2 SASEGT. V lost 1 base to trimming and J lost 10 bases; unmatched junction nucleotides: 5. CDR3: CASSEEGTGRSPLHF. CDR3 nucleotide sequence: TGTGCCAGCAGTGAAGAAGGGACAGGGCGGTCACCCCTCCACTTT.